A single sample is the source of the 32 T cell receptor beta chains below, sequenced in a study of neurological immune-mediated disorders. MiXCR, applied by TCRdb to the 5' RACE reads, yields one record per CDR3 protein. The table has about 120,000 distinct CDR3 sequences, about 3.2% seen once. The source material was PBMCs. These receptors were collected from a woman in her thirties with multiple sclerosis.

Ten or more counts support this clonotype. The chain links TRBV7-2 to TRBJ2-7; 7 bases line up with TRBD2. This CDR3 is 12 amino acids long. Germline CDR1 and CDR2: SGHTA and FQGNSA. J was trimmed by 6 bases and V by 5 bases; bases with no gene match: 4. The CDR3 sequence: CASSRTRLEQYF. Written as DNA, the CDR3 is TGTGCCAGCAGCCGGACTAGGCTCGAGCAGTACTTC.

This chain joins TRBV7-8 and TRBJ2-1; D remains ambiguous. The germline gives CDR1 SGHVS, CDR2 FQNEAQ. With 7 bases removed from V and 5 bases from J, the gap between germline ends came to 9 bases. The CDR3 totals 12 residues. The CDR3 DNA reads TGTGCCAGCACGGCGGCTAACAATGAGCAGTTCTTC. Protein: CASTAANNEQFF.

This clonotype was found many times. V and J are TRBV5-1 and TRBJ2-7; D is perhaps TRBD1 (5 bases). V was shortened by 5 bases and J by 3 bases, with 12 bases between the two germline ends. Germline V gene lookup returns CDR1 SGHRS and CDR2 YFSETQ. This CDR3 has 13 amino acids. The CDR3 loop is CASSPDQGYEQYF. In nucleotides, the CDR3 is TGCGCCAGCAGTCCCGATCAGGGCTACGAGCAGTACTTC. Filled out from reference TRBV5-1 and TRBJ2-7, the complete variable domain reads KAGVTQTPRYLIKTRGQQVTLSCSPISGHRSVSWYQQTPGQGLQFLFEYFSETQRNKGNFPGRFSGRQFSNSRSEMNVSTLELGDSALYLCASSPDQGYEQYFGPGTRLTVT.

This clonotype was counted many times. The CDR3 is CSARTGLSSYEQYF. CDR3 DNA sequence: TGCAGCGCCCGGACAGGGTTGAGCTCCTACGAGCAGTACTTC. This rearrangement joins TRBV29-1 to TRBJ2-7; 8 positions match TRBD1. CDR3 length: 14 residues. V lost 7 bases to trimming and J lost 0 bases; unmatched junction nucleotides: 8. Germline V lookup: CDR1 SQVTM, CDR2 ANQGSEA.

This clonotype was seen many times. The chain employs TRBV18 and TRBJ2-5; D gene ambiguous. The CDR3 spans 13 residues. Per germline, CDR1 KGHSH and CDR2 LQKENI. Trimming stripped 2 bases from V and 5 bases from J, with 9 bases between. This CDR3 reads CASSPGSDETQYF. The CDR3 DNA reads as TGTGCCAGCTCACCAGGCAGTGATGAGACCCAGTACTTC. Based on the CDR3 plus reference TRBV18 and TRBJ2-5, the full variable domain is NAGVMQNPRHLVRRRGQEARLRCSPMKGHSHVYWYRQLPEEGLKFMVYLQKENIIDESGMPKERFSAEFPKEGPSILRIQQVVRGDSAAYFCASSPGSDETQYFGPGTRLLVL.

This clonotype was seen ten or more times. DNA for the CDR3: TGTGCCACCAGTGATACCTCGACAGGGAGATCCCGGGAGCTGTTTTTT. It specifies CATSDTSTGRSRELFF. The rearrangement joins TRBV24-1 to TRBJ2-2; 7 positions match TRBD1. V lost 3 bases to trimming and J lost 9 bases; unmatched junction nucleotides: 12. The CDR3 contains 16 residues. Germline CDR1 is KGHDR and CDR2 is SFDVKD.

This clonotype was counted ten times or more. V usage is TRBV7-9 and J usage is TRBJ2-3; D remains ambiguous. The CDR3 extends over 13 amino acids. Trimming cost V 1 base and J 3 bases, with 5 bases left between them. Germline V CDR1 and CDR2: SEHNR, FQNEAQ (reference sequence). CDR3 amino acids: CASSLVDTDTQYF. In DNA, the CDR3 is TGTGCCAGCAGCTTAGTGGATACAGATACGCAGTATTTT.

This clonotype was counted ten times or more. The chain has TRBV7-2 and TRBJ2-2; D is unresolved. Trimming took off 1 base at V and 4 bases at J, with 7 bases between the two ends. The CDR3 runs 14 residues. CDR1 is SGHTA and CDR2 is FQGNSA in the germline V gene. In nucleotides, the CDR3 is TGTGCCAGCAGCTTAGTATTCGGCACCGGGGAGCTGTTTTTT. This codes for CASSLVFGTGELFF.

The CDR3 nucleotides are TGTGCCAGCAGCTTAGTTTCGGGAGGGCCGGAAAATGAGCAGTTCTTC. As protein: CASSLVSGGPENEQFF. The chain couples TRBV11-2 to TRBJ2-1, with 8 bases identical to TRBD2. Trimming cost V 1 base and J 7 bases; bases outside gene matches: 9. Germline CDR1 SGHAT, CDR2 FQNNGV. CDR3 length: 16 residues.

This clonotype was seen repeatedly, ten times or more. The chain employs TRBV18 and TRBJ1-2; D is unresolved. The CDR3 sequence is 13 residues long. The germline CDR1 and CDR2 sequences are KGHSH and LQKENI. V gave up 4 bases and J gave up 0 bases, with 6 bases separating them. In DNA form, the CDR3 reads TGTGCCAGCTCACGGCAATCTAACTATGGCTACACCTTC. It yields the protein CASSRQSNYGYTF.

This clonotype was seen repeatedly, ten times or more. The chain couples TRBV12-3 or TRBV12-4 to TRBJ1-4; TRBD1 might be the D (6 bases). Between the trimmed V and J ends, which lost 6 bases and 8 bases, there was a span of 13 bases. The CDR3 is 13 amino acids. The CDR3 region has the DNA TGTGCCAGCAGCCGTAGGACAGTCGAAAAACTGTTTTTT. It encodes CASSRRTVEKLFF.

This clonotype was found many times. DNA for the CDR3: TGCAGTGCTAGGGGCCCTTCTGGAAACACCATATATTTT. It yields the protein CSARGPSGNTIYF. The genes are TRBV20-1 and TRBJ1-3; D is undetermined. With 3 bases removed from V and 1 base from J, the gap between germline ends came to 7 bases. CDR1 and CDR2 from the germline V gene are DFQATT and SNEGSKA (reference sequence). The CDR3 spans 13 residues.

This clonotype was counted many times. The chain combines TRBV18 with TRBJ1-1; no definite D call. Trimming took 1 base from V and 0 from J, leaving 9 bases between them. The germline gives CDR1 KGHSH, CDR2 LQKENI. This CDR3 has 15 residues. CDR3 residues: CASSPLPDVNTEAFF. The CDR3, as DNA: TGTGCCAGCTCACCACTTCCCGACGTGAACACTGAAGCTTTCTTT.

This clonotype was recorded at least ten times. The chain couples TRBV20-1 to TRBJ2-3; 10 bases align to TRBD1. Germline lookup yields CDR1 DFQATT and CDR2 SNEGSKA (reference sequence). CDR3 length: 16 residues. The V segment lost 0 bases and the J segment 4 bases; nucleotides outside the gene matches: 7. CDR3 coding DNA: TGCAGTGCTAGAGACCCAGGGACAGGGGACCCAGATACGCAGTATTTT. Amino acids: CSARDPGTGDPDTQYF.

Here the CDR3 DNA reads TGTGCCAGCAGGAAGGACAGGGGAGAGGTCTACGAGCAGTACTTC. This gives the protein CASRKDRGEVYEQYF. J is TRBJ2-7 and V is TRBV7-2; 9 bases are shared with TRBD1. V trimming: 6 bases; J trimming: 3 bases; junction bases outside the gene matches: 9. The CDR3 is made up of 15 amino acids. Germline V lookup: CDR1 SGHTA, CDR2 FQGNSA.

This clonotype was seen repeatedly, ten times or more. The rearrangement uses TRBV5-1 and TRBJ2-3, with a weak D call TRBD2 (6 bases). V shed 5 bases and J shed 2 bases, with 9 bases lying between them. Per germline, CDR1 SGHRS and CDR2 YFSETQ. The CDR3 is made up of 13 amino acids. The CDR3 DNA reads TGCGCCAGCAGGGAGGGATCCACAGATACGCAGTATTTT. Translated: CASREGSTDTQYF.

The CDR3 DNA is TGTGCCACGCGCGGGACGGGAGAATACGAGCAGTACTTC. It encodes CATRGTGEYEQYF. J is TRBJ2-7 and V is TRBV10-3, with a tentative D call TRBD2 (6 bases). The CDR3 totals 13 residues. Trimming shortened V by 10 bases and J by 4 bases, and 17 bases separated the two germline ends. The germline V gene encodes CDR1 ENHRY and CDR2 SYGVKD.

In this sample, this clonotype turned up many times. This rearrangement joins TRBV6-5 to TRBJ2-1, with TRBD2 identical over 9 bases. The CDR3 contains 14 residues. Trimming cost V 6 bases and J 4 bases; bases outside gene matches: 4. Germline CDR1 and CDR2: MNHEY and SVGAGI. The CDR3, as DNA: TGTGCCAGCAGAATTAGCGGGAGTTACAATGAGCAGTTCTTC. Translation gives CASRISGSYNEQFF.

This clonotype was seen at least ten times. This rearrangement joins TRBV12-3 or TRBV12-4 to TRBJ1-1, with no clear D. This CDR3 contains 14 residues. V lost 1 base and J 4 bases, leaving 10 bases between the germline ends. CDR3 nucleotides: TGTGCCAGCAGTTTAGGGTTTCGGTTCACTGAAGCTTTCTTT. Translating gives CASSLGFRFTEAFF.

This clonotype has ten or more counts. V is TRBV15 and J is TRBJ2-6; D tentatively fits TRBD1 or TRBD2 (5 bases each). This CDR3 region has 15 residues. The germline CDR1 and CDR2 sequences are LNHNV and YYDKDF (reference sequence). Trimming left V 8 bases short and J 2 bases short, with 13 bases between. The CDR3 region is CATSPGRAGANVLTF. CDR3 bases: TGTGCCACCTCTCCAGGGCGGGCTGGGGCCAACGTCCTGACTTTC.

This clonotype was observed a few times. The rearrangement uses TRBV7-8 and TRBJ2-7, with 10 bases matching TRBD1. With 6 bases clipped from V and 0 bases from J, the junction kept 11 bases outside the gene matches. The CDR3 has 17 amino acids. Germline V gene data show CDR1 as SGHVS and CDR2 as FQNEAQ. CDR3 in amino acids: CASREWDRGLSSYEQYF. CDR3 nucleotides: TGTGCCAGCAGGGAGTGGGACAGGGGTCTTAGCTCCTACGAGCAGTACTTC.

At least ten counts were recorded for this clonotype. This chain connects TRBV27 to TRBJ1-2; D is perhaps TRBD1 (5 bases). Looked up from germline, CDR1 is MNHEY and CDR2 is SMNVEV (reference sequence). The CDR3 length is 13 residues. V lost 3 bases and J 6 bases, leaving 11 bases between the germline ends. The CDR3: CASSFGAGNGYTF. The CDR3 DNA is TGTGCCAGCAGTTTTGGGGCAGGGAATGGCTACACCTTC.

At least ten counts were recorded for this clonotype. The chain has TRBV30 and TRBJ1-2; no clear D. The CDR3 has 13 residues. Germline assignment: CDR1 GTSNPN and CDR2 SVGIG (reference sequence). Trimming removed 0 bases at V and 4 bases at J, with 9 bases between. Written as DNA, the CDR3 is TGTGCCTGGAGTGTAAAGGCAGGCTATGGCTACACCTTC. The encoded protein is CAWSVKAGYGYTF.

This clonotype has a count of ten or more. The rearrangement joins TRBV18 to TRBJ2-1, with D unclear. This CDR3 is 11 amino acids long. V shed 2 bases and J shed 10 bases, with 6 bases lying between them. Germline lookup yields CDR1 KGHSH and CDR2 LQKENI. The CDR3 is CASSPVYEQFF. CDR3 in DNA: TGTGCCAGCTCACCAGTGTACGAGCAGTTCTTC.

This clonotype was seen at least ten times. The V call is TRBV5-1, the J call TRBJ2-7; no definite D call. The germline V gene encodes CDR1 SGHRS and CDR2 YFSETQ. The V gene lost 1 base and the J gene lost 5 bases, with 4 bases spanning the gap. This CDR3 has 11 amino acids. CDR3 protein: CASSLHDEQYF. As DNA, the CDR3 is TGCGCCAGCAGCTTGCATGACGAGCAGTACTTC. Drawing the rest from reference TRBV5-1 and TRBJ2-7, the complete variable domain is KAGVTQTPRYLIKTRGQQVTLSCSPISGHRSVSWYQQTPGQGLQFLFEYFSETQRNKGNFPGRFSGRQFSNSRSEMNVSTLELGDSALYLCASSLHDEQYFGPGTRLTVT.

This clonotype was counted at least ten times. The chain couples TRBV29-1 to TRBJ1-2, with D maybe TRBD1 (5 bases). Germline-derived CDR1 and CDR2 are SQVTM and ANQGSEA. V was trimmed by 2 bases and J by 5 bases, leaving 15 bases between them. The CDR3 extends over 14 amino acids. The CDR3 here is CSVELDSRYYGYTF. The CDR3 coding sequence is TGCAGCGTTGAACTCGACAGCCGCTATTATGGCTACACCTTC. The full variable domain, its missing parts supplied by reference TRBV29-1 and TRBJ1-2, is SAVISQKPSRDICQRGTSLTIQCQVDSQVTMMFWYRQQPGQSLTLIATANQGSEATYESGFVIDKFPISRPNLTFSTLTVSNMSPEDSSIYLCSVELDSRYYGYTFGSGTRLTVV.

This clonotype was seen at least ten times. This chain uses TRBV5-6 with TRBJ2-7; D is unresolved. This CDR3 spans 15 amino acids. Germline lookup yields CDR1 SGHDT and CDR2 YYEEEE. V was trimmed by 2 bases and J by 0 bases, leaving 12 bases between them. CDR3 bases: TGTGCCAGCAGCTTACGCGGCAGGAGCTCCTACGAGCAGTACTTC. Its protein is CASSLRGRSSYEQYF.

Many counts were recorded for this clonotype. The V gene is TRBV10-3, the J gene TRBJ2-1; D remains ambiguous. Germline values: CDR1 ENHRY, CDR2 SYGVKD. V was trimmed by 8 bases and J by 10 bases, leaving 15 bases between them. This CDR3 region has 12 residues. CDR3 region: CAIGRILGEQFF. CDR3 DNA: TGTGCCATCGGACGGATCCTCGGGGAGCAGTTCTTC.

This clonotype was counted ten times or more. The chain is built from TRBV20-1 and TRBJ2-3, with D possibly matching TRBD1 (5 bases). The CDR3 is 15 amino acids. Germline V CDR1 and CDR2: DFQATT, SNEGSKA (reference sequence). Trimming took 0 bases from V and 4 from J, leaving 14 bases between them. This chain's CDR3 is CSAREDPGYADTQYF. The CDR3 nucleotides read TGCAGTGCTAGAGAAGATCCAGGGTACGCAGATACGCAGTATTTT.

This clonotype was recorded many times. The genes are TRBV7-2 and TRBJ1-1; 10 bases agree with TRBD1. The CDR3 consists of 14 residues. The ends lost 4 bases at V and 11 bases at J; junction bases unmatched: 10. The V gene's germline CDR1 is SGHTA and CDR2 FQGNSA. CDR3 sequence (DNA): TGTGCCAGCAGCTCGGACAGGGGGGGATATAGGGCTTTCTTT. This encodes CASSSDRGGYRAFF.

This clonotype has ten or more counts. The rearrangement links TRBV11-2 to TRBJ1-6; possible D gene TRBD1, 6 bases. V gave up 5 bases and J gave up 2 bases, with 16 bases separating them. The CDR3 covers 17 residues. Germline assignment: CDR1 SGHAT and CDR2 FQNNGV. The chain's CDR3 is CASSRPKDSAYNSPLHF. The CDR3 coding sequence is TGTGCCAGCAGCAGACCGAAGGACAGCGCCTATAATTCACCCCTCCACTTT.

This clonotype was recorded at least ten times. The chain recombines TRBV20-1 with TRBJ2-3, with D unresolved. Germline V gene data show CDR1 as DFQATT and CDR2 as SNEGSKA (reference sequence). The CDR3 sequence is 16 residues long. The ends were cut back, 0 bases at V and 0 bases at J, with 13 bases in the middle. CDR3 loop: CSARDLSLTSTDTQYF. The CDR3 DNA follows: TGCAGTGCTAGAGATCTCAGTCTTACTAGCACAGATACGCAGTATTTT.